The rows below give T cell receptor beta chains drawn from one sample of a study of blood T cells in healthy people across ages. In TCRdb, the 5' RACE reads were re-called with MiXCR into one record per CDR3 protein. This repertoire shows around 1,600,000 distinct CDR3 sequences, 40% to 45% found once; its top ten account for about 4%. The sequencing sample was made of blood. These TCRs come from a woman aged 18-29 years in good health. Each CDR3 is given with its conserved first and last residue. D genes are given only for firm matches. Some rows mark clone size as missing; the rest say once, few, many or name a class of expanded clone.

TRBV6-2/TRBV6-3,NA,NA,TRBJ2-1,TGTGCCAGCAGCCCGGACGCCTACAATGAGCGGTTCTTC,CASSPDAYNERFF
TRBV10-3,NA,TRBD1,TRBJ2-5,TGTGCCATCAGCTGGACAGGGGGTAAAGAGACCCAGTACTTC,CAISWTGGKETQYF
TRBV4-3,NA,TRBD1,TRBJ2-1,TGTGCCAGCAGTAGGGGGCGGAGCTCCTACAATGAGCAGTTCTTC,CASSRGRSSYNEQFF
TRBV20-1,NA,TRBD2,TRBJ2-3,TGCAGTGGCGAAGCGGGAGGAATAGATACGCAGTATTTT,CSGEAGGIDTQYF
TRBV20-1,few,TRBD1,TRBJ1-2,TGCAGTGCAAACCGACAGGGCTATGGCTACACCTTC,CSANRQGYGYTF
TRBV28,NA,NA,TRBJ2-7,TGTGCCAGCAGAACCACAGCGAGCTCCTACGAGCAGTACTTC,CASRTTASSYEQYF
TRBV4-1,NA,NA,TRBJ1-2,TGCGCCAGCAGCCCCCTGGGGTACTATGGCTACACCTTC,CASSPLGYYGYTF
TRBV29-1,NA,TRBD1,TRBJ2-5,TGCAGCGTTGAAGAAACCAGGACAGGGGGGCCTCAAGAGACCCAGTACTTC,CSVEETRTGGPQETQYF
TRBV29-1,few,NA,TRBJ2-5,TGCAGCGTTGAGGCGATGGGGGAGACCCAGTACTTC,CSVEAMGETQYF
TRBV29-1,NA,NA,TRBJ1-2,TGCAGCGTGATTACACTTGATGGCTACACCTTC,CSVITLDGYTF
TRBV9,few,NA,TRBJ2-5,TGTGCCAGCAGCGCCCACAATGGTCGGGGAAACCAAGAGACCCAGTACTTC,CASSAHNGRGNQETQYF
TRBV7-9,many,TRBD1,TRBJ1-2,TGTGCCAGCAGCTCCGGGACAGCCTATGGCTACACCTTC,CASSSGTAYGYTF
TRBV7-9,NA,TRBD2,TRBJ2-5,TGTGCCAGCAGCTTAGCGACTAGCTTTCAAGAGACCCAGTACTTC,CASSLATSFQETQYF
TRBV20-1,few,TRBD1,TRBJ2-2,TGCAGTGCTAGAGTAAGGACAGGGCGAACCGGGGAGCTGTTTTTT,CSARVRTGRTGELFF
TRBV29-1,once,NA,TRBJ2-6,TGCAGCGCTACTCAGGGGGCCAACGTCCTGACTTTC,CSATQGANVLTF
TRBV4-1,NA,TRBD1,TRBJ1-4,TGCGCCAGCAGCGGGAGGGACAGGCGTCCTAATGAAAAACTGTTTTTT,CASSGRDRRPNEKLFF
TRBV10-2,NA,TRBD2,TRBJ2-7,TGCGCCAGCAGGGGACTAGCGGGGTATACCAGCCCCTACGAGCAGTACTTC,CASRGLAGYTSPYEQYF
TRBV29-1,NA,TRBD1,TRBJ1-1,TGCAGCGTACAGGGGTCCGATGAAGCTTTCTTT,CSVQGSDEAFF
TRBV21-1,NA,NA,TRBJ1-1,TGTGCCAGCAGCAAAGGGGCTACGACCCACACTGAAGCTTTCTTT,CASSKGATTHTEAFF
TRBV6-2/TRBV6-3,NA,NA,TRBJ2-7,TGTGCCAGCAGTTACTCCACCAAACCCTTCATCTCCTACGAGCAGTACTTC,CASSYSTKPFISYEQYF
TRBV12-3/TRBV12-4,NA,TRBD1,TRBJ2-2,TGTGCCAGCAGTTTGTCGACAGGGGGCAACACCGGGGAGCTGTTTTTT,CASSLSTGGNTGELFF
TRBV20-1,NA,TRBD1,TRBJ2-7,TGCAGTGCCCATAGGACAGGGGCCTACAATGAGCAGTACTTC,CSAHRTGAYNEQYF
TRBV20-1,NA,TRBD2,TRBJ2-1,TGCAGTGCTAGATTTCATAAGGGGACTAGCGGCTACAATGAGCAGTTCTTC,CSARFHKGTSGYNEQFF
TRBV5-1,NA,TRBD1,TRBJ1-1,TGCGCCAGCAGCTCCGGACAGGGGGCGCGTCTCGGCACTGAAGCTTTCTTT,CASSSGQGARLGTEAFF
TRBV12-3/TRBV12-4,few,TRBD1,TRBJ1-4,TGTGCCAGCAGTACGGACGACAGGGGAAAACTGTTTTTT,CASSTDDRGKLFF
TRBV4-3,few,NA,TRBJ2-5,TGCGCCAGCAGCCAAGGTTCAGGGCACCGCGAGACCCAGTACTTC,CASSQGSGHRETQYF
TRBV4-3,NA,TRBD1,TRBJ2-4,TGCGCCAGCAGCAGCTTACAGGGGGGCTCCTACGGGCAGTACTTC,CASSSLQGGSYGQYF
TRBV28,NA,TRBD1,TRBJ1-2,TGTGCCAGCAATGGACAGGGAGGACATGGCTACACCTTC,CASNGQGGHGYTF